The next 26 T cell receptor beta chains were all read from a single sample in a study of tumor and adjacent non-tumor tissue in lung cancer. TCRbeta libraries were built with three rounds of nested PCR, modified from ARM-PCR. TCRdb reanalysed the multiplex PCR reads using MiXCR and keeps one entry per CDR3 protein. The sample consists of around 86,000 distinct CDR3 sequences, over 55% of them appearing once. The template was RNA from unsorted bulk tissue. Sequences were obtained from lung tumor tissue. The receptor source for this set is a woman aged 40 to 55 with non-small cell lung cancer.

The chain has TRBV6-1 and TRBJ1-1; possible D gene TRBD1, 5 bases. V was shortened by 11 bases and J by 3 bases, with 19 bases between the two germline ends. CDR3 length: 14 amino acids. CDR1 is MNHNS, CDR2 SASEGT, per germline. CDR3 in amino acids: CALSDSGRDTEAFF. DNA for the CDR3: TGTGCCCTCAGTGACTCAGGGAGGGACACTGAAGCTTTCTTT.

A note on this clonotype: The junction departs from the called germline gene at one end, perhaps through a read error. The chain links TRBV4-1 to TRBJ1-5; no reliable D call. The CDR3 sequence is 15 residues long. Germline V gene data show CDR1 as MGHRA and CDR2 as YSYEKL. The CDR3 nucleotides are TGCGCCAGCAGTTGTGGTGTTCAAAGGAATCAGCACCAGCATTTT. Amino acids: CASSCGVQRNQHQHF.

The chain is built from TRBV2 and TRBJ2-1; tentative D call: TRBD2 (6 bases). This CDR3 is built from 15 residues. The V end lost 3 bases, the J end lost 1 base, and 10 bases lay between the germline ends. CDR1 SNHLY and CDR2 FYNNEI come from the germline V gene. Written as DNA, the CDR3 is TGTGCCAGCAGTGAGGAGGGCGGGTCCTACAATGAGCAGTTCTTC. Its translation: CASSEEGGSYNEQFF.

About this clonotype: Germline and junction disagree at one end, which may indicate a read error. V is TRBV11-2 and J is TRBJ2-3; D unclear. Germline V gene lookup returns CDR1 SGHAT and CDR2 FQNNGV. This CDR3 spans 11 amino acids. This CDR3 is CTSSLSDWQYF. The CDR3, as DNA: TGTACCAGCAGCTTATCTGATTGGCAATATTTT. The variable domain in full, completed from reference TRBV11-2 and TRBJ2-3, reads EAGVAQSPRYKIIEKRQSVAFWCNPISGHATLYWYQQILGQGPKLLIQFQNNGVVDDSQLPKDRFSAERLKGVDSTLKIQPAKLEDSAVYLCTSSLSDWQYFGPGTRLTVL.

Note on this clonotype: A read error is possible here, since a much larger clone lies one base away. This chain connects TRBV30 to TRBJ1-1, with D uncertain. This CDR3 contains 13 residues. V gave up 0 bases and J gave up 4 bases, with 9 bases separating them. CDR1 and CDR2 from the germline V gene are GTSNPN and SVGIG (reference sequence). The CDR3 coding sequence is TGTGCCTGGAGTGTACTGAGGCCCACTGAAGCTTTCTTT. Its protein product is CAWSVLRPTEAFF. Based on the CDR3 plus reference TRBV30 and TRBJ1-1, the full variable domain is SQTIHQWPATLVQPVGSPLSLECTVEGTSNPNLYWYRQAAGRGLQLLFYSVGIGQISSEVPQNLSASRPQDRQFILSSKKLLLSDSGFYLCAWSVLRPTEAFFGQGTRLTVV.

The chain recombines TRBV6-1 with TRBJ1-2; no clear D gene. V dropped 2 bases and J dropped 12 bases, with 19 bases sitting between them. Germline CDR1 reads MNHNS; CDR2 reads SASEGT. The CDR3 runs to 14 residues. CDR3: CASSENSANYSHTF. CDR3 in DNA: TGTGCCAGCAGTGAAAACAGTGCTAACTATAGCCACACCTTC.

This clonotype is termed medium-sized. This chain joins TRBV11-2 and TRBJ2-7; TRBD2 is a possible D gene (5 bases). V was clipped by 4 bases and J by 0 bases, with 13 bases between them. CDR3 length: 15 residues. Germline V lookup: CDR1 SGHAT, CDR2 FQNNGV. CDR3 protein: CASSSSTGSSYEQYF. CDR3 coding DNA: TGTGCCAGCAGCTCAAGTACGGGATCCTCCTACGAGCAGTACTTC.

This chain uses TRBV4-2 with TRBJ2-1; 7 nucleotides align to TRBD1. This CDR3 is 14 amino acids long. Germline CDR1 and CDR2: LGHNA and YNFKEQ. CDR3: CVNSLTGQDNEQFF. CDR3 nucleotide sequence: TGTGTCAACAGTCTTACTGGACAGGACAATGAGCAGTTCTTC.

In this sample, this clonotype turned up once. At one boundary the junction diverges from the germline segment, which might be a read error. CDR3 residues: CASSGQDQTVTQYF. DNA of the CDR3: TGTGCCAGCTCCGGACAGGACCAAACAGTTACGCAGTATTTT. The chain carries TRBV28 and TRBJ2-3, with 7 bases aligning to TRBD1. CDR3 size: 14 residues. Germline V CDR1 and CDR2: MDHEN, SYDVKM.

As regards this clonotype: A junction end diverges from the germline sequence, so it may reflect a read error. The chain carries TRBV12-3 or TRBV12-4 and TRBJ1-5; D remains unclear. CDR3 length equals 14 residues. The chain's CDR3 is CASSFLSLNQSQHF. In DNA, the CDR3 is TGCGCCAGCAGTTTCCTAAGCCTCAATCAGTCCCAGCATTTT.

Comment on this clonotype: A junction boundary mismatches the germline segment, possibly from a read error. The gene calls are TRBV12-3 or TRBV12-4 and TRBJ2-3; 9 bases are shared with TRBD2. This CDR3 spans 16 amino acids. The CDR3 is CASSPRNGTSTYTQYF. In DNA, the CDR3 is TGTGCCAGCAGTCCCCGGAACGGGACTAGCACATATACGCAGTATTTT.

On this clonotype: The junction departs from the called germline gene at one end, perhaps through a read error. The chain links TRBV29-1 to TRBJ2-5; D is ambiguous. The germline V gene has CDR1 SQVTM and CDR2 ANQGSEA. The CDR3 spans 14 residues. CDR3 in DNA: TGCAGCGTTTATATGGCGGTTGTCCAAGAGACCAAGTATTTC. Protein product: CSVYMAVVQETKYF.

As to this clonotype: Its ends do not fully match the called genes, so a read error is possible. J is TRBJ2-7 and V is TRBV6-6, with D possibly TRBD1 on 5 matching bases. This CDR3 spans 13 amino acids. Germline values: CDR1 MNHNY, CDR2 SVGAGI (reference sequence). CDR3 in amino acids: CASSRQNSYEQCF. CDR3 bases: TGTGCCAGCAGTCGACAGAACTCCTACGAGCAGTGCTTC.

This clonotype was counted many times. The J gene is TRBJ1-1, the V gene TRBV28; D unresolved. Germline V gives CDR1 MDHEN, CDR2 SYDVKM. V lost 6 bases to trimming and J lost 11 bases, with 28 bases between them. The CDR3 has 16 amino acids. CDR3 residues: CASRPMLIGSRLTAFF. In DNA, the CDR3 is TGTGCCAGCAGGCCGATGCTCATTGGAAGTAGGCTGACGGCTTTCTTT.

In regard to this clonotype: At one end, the junction sequence differs from germline, possibly due to a read error. This chain links TRBV18 with TRBJ2-1, with a possible D match to TRBD1 (5 bases). Germline-derived CDR1 and CDR2 are KGHSH and LQKENI. This CDR3 has 15 residues. This chain's CDR3 is CASSPPATVYNEQFF. The DNA of the CDR3 is TGTGCCAGCTCACCACCGGCGACAGTGTACAATGAGCAGTTCTTT.

This clonotype was recorded a few times. The chain carries TRBV4-3 and TRBJ2-3, with 12 bases fitting TRBD2. Germline CDR1 reads LGHNA; CDR2 reads YSLEER. The trim removed 1 base at V and 4 bases at J, leaving 0 bases unmatched. There are 15 residues in the CDR3. This CDR3 is CASSQGTSGADTQYF. In nucleotides, the CDR3 is TGCGCCAGCAGCCAAGGGACTAGCGGGGCAGATACGCAGTATTTT.

V and J are TRBV6-1 and TRBJ1-5; D is undetermined. Germline V gene lookup returns CDR1 MNHNS and CDR2 SASEGT. CDR3 length equals 15 residues. The germline V and J ends were trimmed by 7 bases and 11 bases, with 24 bases remaining between them. This CDR3 is CASITPGIDNKSQHF. CDR3 sequence (DNA): TGTGCCAGCATTACACCGGGCATTGACAATAAGTCCCAGCATTTT.

Regarding this clonotype: This may come from a read error, since a much larger clone is one base off. This chain uses TRBV5-1 with TRBJ1-4, with D unclear. There are 12 residues in the CDR3. V was clipped by 4 bases and J by 11 bases, with 12 bases between them. Germline loops: CDR1 SGHRS, CDR2 YFSETQ. The CDR3 DNA is TGCGCCAGCAGCGGGGAAACGAACAAACTGTTTTTT. Encoded protein: CASSGETNKLFF.

About this clonotype itself: Lacking the conserved final phenylalanine or tryptophan, this CDR3 likely reflects a read error. This sequence joins TRBV5-1 and TRBJ2-5, with D maybe TRBD2 (5 bases). The CDR3 loop spans 13 amino acids. Germline V gene sequence: CDR1 SGHRS, CDR2 YFSETQ. CDR3 amino acids: CASSSYLRETQYL. The CDR3 nucleotides are TGCGCCAGCAGCTCCTACCTAAGGGAGACTCAGTACCTC.

This clonotype was counted ten times or more. The rearrangement joins TRBV29-1 to TRBJ2-5; D call uncertain. CDR3 size: 13 residues. From germline, CDR1 is SQVTM and CDR2 ANQGSEA. The V end was cut by 7 bases, the J end by 2 bases, with 14 bases between. DNA for the CDR3: TGCAGCGCGCTCTCGACATATCAAGAGACCCAGTACTTC. Encoded protein: CSALSTYQETQYF.

Turning to this clonotype: Since the CDR3 does not end with the conserved phenylalanine or tryptophan, this likely comes from a read error. Because the CDR3's place on the DNA is in doubt, the DNA is left out and the CDR3 is given as listed by TCRdb. The rearrangement joins TRBV29-1 to TRBJ1-2. The CDR3 totals 12 residues, both ends included. CDR1 is SQVTM and CDR2 is ANQGSEA in the germline V gene. The CDR3 sequence is CSVYQVTYGYTS.

A remark on this clonotype: A read error is likely, as this CDR3 ends without the conserved phenylalanine or tryptophan. The chain uses TRBV11-2 and TRBJ2-1, with 9 positions matching TRBD2. CDR1 and CDR2 (germline): SGHAT, FQNNGV. There are 15 residues in the CDR3. CDR3 sequence (DNA): TGTGCCAGCAGTTTAGATCCCAGCGGGGGGAATGAGCAGTTCTTA. Its translation is CASSLDPSGGNEQFL.

This clonotype was counted ten times or more. The conserved phenylalanine or tryptophan normally closing the CDR3 is absent here, so this likely arose from a read error. The chain links TRBV29-1 to TRBJ2-7; D not certain. V shed 4 bases and J shed 3 bases, with 7 bases lying between them. The CDR3 extends over 11 amino acids. CDR1 and CDR2 (germline): SQVTM, ANQGSEA. CDR3 loop: CSVGLNYEQYL. The CDR3 nucleotides are TGCAGCGTTGGCCTAAACTACGAGCAGTACCTC.

With respect to this clonotype: At one end the junction does not follow the germline gene, possibly because of a read error. The chain recombines TRBV11-2 with TRBJ1-1; possible D gene TRBD1, 5 bases. Per germline, CDR1 SGHAT and CDR2 FQNNGV. This CDR3 is 13 amino acids long. The CDR3 region has the DNA TGTGGCAGCAGCCGACAGTCCAATACTGAAGCTTCCTTT. Its translation is CGSSRQSNTEASF.

This chain connects TRBV11-1 to TRBJ2-5; D may be TRBD2 (5 bases). This CDR3 is built from 13 residues. With 3 bases removed from V and 2 bases from J, the gap between germline ends came to 7 bases. The germline gives CDR1 SGHAT, CDR2 FQDESV (reference sequence). For the CDR3, the DNA is TGTGCCAGCAGCTTTCGGAGGCAAGAGACCCAGTACTTC. Amino acid sequence: CASSFRRQETQYF.

A remark on this clonotype: This sequence may be a read error, since a much larger clone differs from it by one base. This sequence joins TRBV30 and TRBJ1-2; D is unresolved. Germline-derived CDR1 and CDR2 are GTSNPN and SVGIG (reference sequence). This CDR3 region has 12 residues. The CDR3 spells CVWSVSGYGYTF. The CDR3 bases are TGTGTCTGGAGTGTATCAGGCTATGGCTACACCTTC.